The clone carrying this T cell receptor beta chain occurred once. V trimming: 5 bases; J trimming: 4 bases; junction bases outside the gene matches: 2. The CDR3 runs to 14 residues. CDR1 is LNHDA, CDR2 SQIVND, per germline (reference sequence). Clones were sequenced by immunoSEQ multiplex PCR, and TCRdb holds only the in-frame ones, with some missing. This table has about 71,000 clones, around 87% appearing once. The data are from a study of technical replicates of blood from a handful of donors. This clonotype originated in a human donor in good health. Some clones in this sample may be carry-over from other donors' samples. The V gene is TRBV19, the J gene TRBJ1-4; 9 positions match TRBD1. The sample consisted of PBMCs. CDR3 amino acids: CASSPGQGNEKLFF. CDR3 in DNA: TGTGCCAGTAGTCCGGGACAGGGTAATGAAAAACTGTTTTTT.